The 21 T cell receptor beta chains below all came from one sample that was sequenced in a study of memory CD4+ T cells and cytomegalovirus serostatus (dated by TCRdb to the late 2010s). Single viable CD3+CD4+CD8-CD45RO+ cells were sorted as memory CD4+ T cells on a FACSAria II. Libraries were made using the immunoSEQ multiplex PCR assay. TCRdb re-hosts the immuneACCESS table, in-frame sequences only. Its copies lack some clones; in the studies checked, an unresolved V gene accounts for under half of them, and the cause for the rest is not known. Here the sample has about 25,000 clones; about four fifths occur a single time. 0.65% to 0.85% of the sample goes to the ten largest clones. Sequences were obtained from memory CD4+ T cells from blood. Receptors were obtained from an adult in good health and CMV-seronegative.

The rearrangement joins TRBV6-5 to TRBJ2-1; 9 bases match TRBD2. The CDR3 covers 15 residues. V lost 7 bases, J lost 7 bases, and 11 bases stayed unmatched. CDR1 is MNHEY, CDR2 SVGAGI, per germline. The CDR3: CASISTSGERNEQFF. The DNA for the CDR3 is TGTGCCAGCATTTCGACTAGCGGCGAACGGAATGAGCAGTTCTTC.

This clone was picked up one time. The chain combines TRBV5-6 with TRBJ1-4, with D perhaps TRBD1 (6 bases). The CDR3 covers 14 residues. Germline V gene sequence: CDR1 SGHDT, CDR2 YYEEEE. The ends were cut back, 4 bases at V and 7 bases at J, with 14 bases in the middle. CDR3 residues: CASSARGGGEKLFF. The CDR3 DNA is TGTGCCAGCAGCGCCAGGGGCGGAGGTGAAAAACTGTTTTTT.

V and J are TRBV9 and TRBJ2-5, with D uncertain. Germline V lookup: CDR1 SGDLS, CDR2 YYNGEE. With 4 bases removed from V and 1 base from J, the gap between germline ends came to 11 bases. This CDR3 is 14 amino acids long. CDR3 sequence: CASSPSSRQETQYF. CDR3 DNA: TGTGCCAGCAGCCCCAGCTCCCGCCAAGAGACCCAGTACTTC.

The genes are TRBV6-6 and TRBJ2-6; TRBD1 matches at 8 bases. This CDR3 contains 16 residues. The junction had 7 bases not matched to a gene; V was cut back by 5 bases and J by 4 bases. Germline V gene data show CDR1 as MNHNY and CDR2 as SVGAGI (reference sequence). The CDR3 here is CASSRDRDRGANVLTF. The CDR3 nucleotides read TGTGCCAGCAGTAGGGACCGGGACAGGGGGGCCAACGTCCTGACTTTC.

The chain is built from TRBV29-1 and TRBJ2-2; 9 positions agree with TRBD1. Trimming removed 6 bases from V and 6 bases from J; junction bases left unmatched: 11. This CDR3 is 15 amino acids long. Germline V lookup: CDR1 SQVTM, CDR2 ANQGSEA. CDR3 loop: CSVYRGHEGAGELFF. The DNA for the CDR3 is TGCAGCGTCTACAGGGGGCACGAAGGTGCCGGGGAGCTGTTTTTT.

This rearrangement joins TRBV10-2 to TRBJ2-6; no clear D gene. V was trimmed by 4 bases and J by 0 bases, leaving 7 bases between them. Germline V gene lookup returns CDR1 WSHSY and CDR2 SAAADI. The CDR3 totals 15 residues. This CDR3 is CASSVVFSGANVLTF. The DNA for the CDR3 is TGCGCCAGCAGTGTGGTATTCTCTGGGGCCAACGTCCTGACTTTC.

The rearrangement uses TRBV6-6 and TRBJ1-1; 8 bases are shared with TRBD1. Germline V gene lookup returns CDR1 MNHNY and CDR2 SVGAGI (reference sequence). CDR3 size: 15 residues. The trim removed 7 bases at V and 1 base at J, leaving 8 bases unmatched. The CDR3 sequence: CASTPPGTGNTEAFF. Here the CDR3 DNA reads TGTGCCAGCACTCCCCCGGGGACAGGGAACACTGAAGCTTTCTTT.

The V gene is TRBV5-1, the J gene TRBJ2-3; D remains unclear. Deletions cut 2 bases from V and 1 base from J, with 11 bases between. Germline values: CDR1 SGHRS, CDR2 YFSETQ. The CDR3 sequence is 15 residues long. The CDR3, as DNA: TGCGCCAGCAGCTTCAAAGGGCAAGGCACAGATACGCAGTATTTT. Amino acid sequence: CASSFKGQGTDTQYF.

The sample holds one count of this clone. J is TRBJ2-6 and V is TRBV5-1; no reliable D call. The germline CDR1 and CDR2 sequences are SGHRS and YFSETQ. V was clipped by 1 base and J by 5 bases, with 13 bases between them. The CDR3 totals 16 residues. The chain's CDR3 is CASSLSGSWRANVLTF. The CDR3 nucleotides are TGCGCCAGCAGCTTGTCTGGTTCCTGGAGGGCCAACGTCCTGACTTTC.

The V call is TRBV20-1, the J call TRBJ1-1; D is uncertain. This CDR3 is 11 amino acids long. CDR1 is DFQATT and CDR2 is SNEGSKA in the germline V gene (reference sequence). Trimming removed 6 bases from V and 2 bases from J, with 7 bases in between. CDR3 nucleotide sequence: TGCAGTGCCTGGTTAAACACTGAAGCTTTCTTT. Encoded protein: CSAWLNTEAFF.

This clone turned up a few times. CDR3 residues: CASRLGTNQPQHF. CDR3 coding DNA: TGTGCCAGCAGATTGGGGACCAATCAGCCCCAGCATTTT. The chain couples TRBV2 to TRBJ1-5; D is perhaps TRBD1 (5 bases). Trimming removed 6 bases at V and 3 bases at J, with 9 bases between. This CDR3 is built from 13 residues. From germline, CDR1 is SNHLY and CDR2 FYNNEI.

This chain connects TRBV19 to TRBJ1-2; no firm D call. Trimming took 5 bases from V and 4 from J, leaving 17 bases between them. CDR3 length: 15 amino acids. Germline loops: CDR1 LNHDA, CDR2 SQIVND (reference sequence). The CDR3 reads CASSVGRQISYGYTF. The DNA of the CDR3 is TGTGCCAGTAGTGTGGGGAGGCAGATATCCTATGGCTACACCTTC.

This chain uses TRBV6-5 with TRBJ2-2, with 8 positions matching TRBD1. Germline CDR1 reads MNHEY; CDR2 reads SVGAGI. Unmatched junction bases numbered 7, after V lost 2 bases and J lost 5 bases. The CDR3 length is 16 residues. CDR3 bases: TGTGCCAGCAGTTACCCCGGACAGGGCATTACCGGGGAGCTGTTTTTT. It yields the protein CASSYPGQGITGELFF.

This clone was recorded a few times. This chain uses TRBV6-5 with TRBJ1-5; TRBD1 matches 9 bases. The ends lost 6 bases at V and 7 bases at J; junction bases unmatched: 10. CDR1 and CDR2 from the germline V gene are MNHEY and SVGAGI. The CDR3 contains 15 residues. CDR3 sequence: CASRRTGDERQPQHF. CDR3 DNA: TGTGCCAGCAGACGGACAGGGGATGAGAGACAGCCCCAGCATTTT.

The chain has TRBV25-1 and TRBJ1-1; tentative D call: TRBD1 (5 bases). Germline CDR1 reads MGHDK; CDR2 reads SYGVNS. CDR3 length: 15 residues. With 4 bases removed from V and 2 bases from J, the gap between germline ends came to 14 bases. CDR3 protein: CASSGGHSSNTEAFF. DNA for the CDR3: TGTGCCAGCAGTGGAGGACACAGTTCCAACACTGAAGCTTTCTTT.

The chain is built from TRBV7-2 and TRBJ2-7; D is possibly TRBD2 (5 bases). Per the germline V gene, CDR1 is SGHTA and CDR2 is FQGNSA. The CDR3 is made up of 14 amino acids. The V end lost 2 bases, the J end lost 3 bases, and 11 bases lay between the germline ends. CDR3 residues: CASSLSPGDYEQYF. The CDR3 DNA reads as TGTGCCAGCAGCTTATCACCCGGGGACTACGAGCAGTACTTC.

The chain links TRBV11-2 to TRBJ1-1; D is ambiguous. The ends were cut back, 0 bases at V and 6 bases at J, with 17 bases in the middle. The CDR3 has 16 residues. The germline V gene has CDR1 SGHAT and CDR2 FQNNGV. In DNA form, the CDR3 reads TGTGCCAGCAGCTTAGATACCCCGAGTGGGGTAGCTGAAGCTTTCTTT. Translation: CASSLDTPSGVAEAFF.

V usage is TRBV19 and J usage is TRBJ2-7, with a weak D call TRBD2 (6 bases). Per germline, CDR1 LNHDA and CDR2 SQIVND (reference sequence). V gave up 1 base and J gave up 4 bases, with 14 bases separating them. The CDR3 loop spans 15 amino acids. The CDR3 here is CASSIGPGERYEQYF. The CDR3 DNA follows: TGTGCCAGTAGTATAGGTCCGGGGGAGAGATACGAGCAGTACTTC.

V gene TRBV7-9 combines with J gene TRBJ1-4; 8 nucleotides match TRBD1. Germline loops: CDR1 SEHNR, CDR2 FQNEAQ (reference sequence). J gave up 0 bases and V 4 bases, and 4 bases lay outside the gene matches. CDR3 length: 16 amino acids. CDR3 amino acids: CASSWTGSPTNEKLFF. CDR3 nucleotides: TGTGCCAGCAGCTGGACAGGGTCCCCAACTAATGAAAAACTGTTTTTT.

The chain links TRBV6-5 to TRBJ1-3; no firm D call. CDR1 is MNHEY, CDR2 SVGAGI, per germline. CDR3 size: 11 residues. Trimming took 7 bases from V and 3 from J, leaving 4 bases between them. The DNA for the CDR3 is TGTGCCAGCACTAGTGGAAACACCATATATTTT. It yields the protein CASTSGNTIYF.

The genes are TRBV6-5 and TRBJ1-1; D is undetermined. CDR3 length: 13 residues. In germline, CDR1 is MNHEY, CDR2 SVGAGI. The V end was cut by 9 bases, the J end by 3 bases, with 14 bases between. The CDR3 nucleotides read TGTGCCAGTTCGCTCGGGGAGGACACTGAAGCTTTCTTT. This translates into CASSLGEDTEAFF.